This TCR beta chain came from a study of cytomegalovirus exposure and HLA in healthy donors (dated by TCRdb to about 2017). Study-level background: A later analysis indicated that the 130 or so validation repertoires were generated on the platform also employed for the approximately 700 repertoires of the first cohort. The study aimed to test whether cataloging public T cell receptors could reveal signatures of past pathogen exposure. Besides the first cohort of roughly 700 subjects, a separate validation cohort made up of about 120 different subjects was used. To predict cytomegalovirus infection status, the study combined high-throughput TCR immunosequencing, statistical association of individual TCRs with disease status, and machine learning. The paper's findings and limits, for the study overall: Cytomegalovirus status was reported to be diagnosed by the classifier with high specificity and sensitivity in both the original and validation cohorts. A later analysis had no HLA typing for the validation cohort, so co-occurrence there was scored across all 130 or so repertoires. A later analysis found that TCRs clustered in the first cohort also tended to co-occur in the 120 or so validation repertoires, with approximately 95% of cluster scores above 0. The authors suggested that the approach could potentially be generalized to other disease states and immunological phenotypes. Across donors, most TCR sequences were observed very rarely, whereas some public TCRs were present in many individuals. A few of the identified cytomegalovirus-associated TCR beta chains were confirmed in vitro to be specific for cytomegalovirus antigens. A total of roughly 160 TCR beta chains were listed by the study as associated with cytomegalovirus.

Trimming accounts for 6 bases at V and 7 bases at J, while the number of junction bases matched to no gene is 11. The CDR3 covers 15 residues, taking in both the cysteine and the phenylalanine. Just the 45-base CDR3 DNA is kept, in frame starting at base 1. CDR1 and CDR2 are read off the germline V gene (reference sequence) as LNHDA and SQIVND. The library was made by the immunoSEQ multiplex PCR assay. In the authors' own workflow: A statistical classification framework was developed to diagnose cytomegalovirus status using the catalog of TCR beta chain sequences. Held by TCRdb, this immuneACCESS table contains in-frame sequences only and omits some clones. Under half of the omission traces to an unresolved V gene where checked; the cause of the rest is unknown. V, J and clone size reflect that table, while D and trimming were determined from the DNA. Here the sample has fewer than 140,000 clones; about 88% occur a single time. The ten largest clones represent less than 2% of the sample.

As for this clone: The target of this receptor is not known. Base qualities are missing; no much larger clone stands one base away.

The donors were included in the validation cohort of 120 subjects, a group kept apart from the roughly 700-subject first cohort. This receptor was obtained from a woman under 30 in good health and CMV-seropositive. The chain uses TRBV19 and TRBJ1-5, with 8 junctional bases fitting TRBD1. What was sequenced was PBMCs. Here is the DNA: TGTGCCAGTAGCAGTTCAGGGGGCGCTGGGCAGCCCCAGCATTTT. This translates into CASSSSGGAGQPQHF.